This T cell receptor (beta chain) was sequenced in a study of cytomegalovirus exposure and HLA in healthy donors. General study results and limits: Later analysis revealed greater clonal expansion in HLA-associated TCR beta chains than in equally common others. Relative to the roughly 690-donor mean, N-insertions were reportedly fewer in an Asian-associated ancestry cluster in a later analysis.

Germline CDR1 is MNHNS and CDR2 is SASEGT. The CDR3 totals 13 residues. Trimming took off 6 bases at V and 3 bases at J, with 9 bases between the two ends. This clone was found once. Its antigen is currently unknown. The PCR contained 60 Vbeta and 13 Jbeta primers. Only in-frame clones appear in the TCRdb table, and some are missing; sequencing was by immunoSEQ multiplex PCR. The table records 130,000 to 150,000 clones, around three quarters of them present only once. The source of this sequence is a woman aged 40 to 49 in good health and CMV-seropositive. V is TRBV6-1 and J is TRBJ1-5; D is unresolved. Sequencing input: PBMCs. The CDR3 spells CASSPTINQPQHF. The CDR3 bases are TGTGCCAGCAGCCCCACTATCAATCAGCCCCAGCATTTT.